This T cell receptor (beta chain) was obtained from a study of T cell repertoires in cytomegalovirus infection. Germline CDR1 and CDR2: MDHEN and SYDVKM. CDR3 length: 12 residues. V shed 1 base and J shed 10 bases, with 8 bases lying between them. TCRdb ran MiXCR on the reads and lists one entry per CDR3 protein. The table records 110,000 to 150,000 distinct CDR3 sequences, about 32% of them present only once. A remark on this clonotype: Its antigen remains unknown.

The rearrangement joins TRBV28 to TRBJ2-1; the D is unclear. The starting material was CD8+ T cells from cultured PBMCs, obtained from culture after CMV antigen stimulation. This sequence was found in a human donor in good health (CMV status not recorded). Some clones in this sample may be carry-over from other donors' samples. The CDR3 loop is CASSLYIREQFF. The CDR3 DNA is TGTGCCAGCAGTTTATATATCCGGGAGCAGTTCTTC.